These T cell receptor beta chains were read from a single sample in a study of T cell responses to AZD1222 COVID-19 vaccine. Assay: immunoSEQ multiplex PCR; the TCRdb copy retains only in-frame clones and omits some. The repertoire has about 160,000 clones, 94% of them found once; the top ten carry 5.1%. Sequences were derived from peripheral blood, sampled 28 days after the second AZD1222 dose. Source of these receptors: an adult who received the AZD1222 COVID-19 vaccine. CDR3s include the opening cysteine and the closing phenylalanine or tryptophan. D genes are given only for firm matches. Clone size is stated in some rows and not others, as once, few, many or a class when expanded.

clone_size: NA; v_call: TRBV19; j_call: TRBJ2-1; d_call: NA; cdr3_aa: CASSSRQAEQFF; cdr3_nt: TGTGCCAGTAGTTCCCGACAGGCTGAGCAGTTCTTC
clone_size: NA; v_call: TRBV30; j_call: TRBJ2-7; d_call: NA; cdr3_aa: CAWSEGLSYEQYF; cdr3_nt: TGTGCCTGGAGTGAAGGTCTCTCCTACGAGCAGTACTTC
clone_size: NA; v_call: TRBV3-1/TRBV3-2; j_call: TRBJ2-7; d_call: NA; cdr3_aa: CASSQMAGEAEQYF; cdr3_nt: TGTGCCAGCAGCCAAATGGCAGGGGAGGCCGAGCAGTACTTC
clone_size: NA; v_call: TRBV19; j_call: TRBJ2-6; d_call: NA; cdr3_aa: CASRQTGTGANVLTF; cdr3_nt: TGTGCCAGCCGCCAAACAGGGACAGGGGCCAACGTCCTGACTTTC
clone_size: NA; v_call: TRBV6-1; j_call: TRBJ1-1; d_call: NA; cdr3_aa: CASSELGGTPFF; cdr3_nt: TGTGCCAGCAGTGAACTGGGGGGGACTCCTTTCTTT
clone_size: NA; v_call: TRBV27; j_call: TRBJ2-2; d_call: TRBD2; cdr3_aa: CASSLIRGLAGGTNTGELFF; cdr3_nt: TGTGCCAGCAGTCTTATAAGAGGACTAGCGGGAGGGACGAACACCGGGGAGCTGTTTTTT
clone_size: NA; v_call: TRBV19; j_call: TRBJ2-1; d_call: NA; cdr3_aa: CASSMSGGNNEQFF; cdr3_nt: TGTGCCAGTAGTATGTCTGGGGGTAACAATGAGCAGTTCTTC
clone_size: NA; v_call: TRBV19; j_call: TRBJ2-4; d_call: NA; cdr3_aa: CASRASERTAKNIQYF; cdr3_nt: TGTGCCAGCCGCGCCTCTGAGCGCACAGCCAAAAACATTCAGTACTTC
clone_size: NA; v_call: TRBV6-5; j_call: TRBJ1-5; d_call: NA; cdr3_aa: CASSSGPDQPQHF; cdr3_nt: TGTGCCAGCAGTTCAGGCCCTGATCAGCCCCAGCATTTT
clone_size: NA; v_call: TRBV3-1/TRBV3-2; j_call: TRBJ2-7; d_call: TRBD1; cdr3_aa: CASSQYRGPFSYEQYF; cdr3_nt: TGTGCCAGCAGCCAGTACAGGGGCCCATTCTCCTACGAGCAGTACTTC
clone_size: NA; v_call: TRBV19; j_call: TRBJ2-7; d_call: TRBD1; cdr3_aa: CASSITGGPYEQYF; cdr3_nt: TGTGCCAGTAGTATCACAGGGGGTCCCTACGAGCAGTACTTC
clone_size: NA; v_call: TRBV7-9; j_call: TRBJ2-2; d_call: NA; cdr3_aa: CASSLRGVNTGELFF; cdr3_nt: TGTGCCAGCAGCTTAAGAGGGGTCAACACCGGGGAGCTGTTTTTT
clone_size: NA; v_call: TRBV9; j_call: TRBJ2-5; d_call: NA; cdr3_aa: CASSVTAGKSQETQYF; cdr3_nt: TGTGCCAGCAGCGTAACCGCCGGGAAGTCACAAGAGACCCAGTACTTC
clone_size: NA; v_call: TRBV6-5; j_call: TRBJ2-1; d_call: TRBD2; cdr3_aa: CASRARGTRFDEQFF; cdr3_nt: TGTGCCAGCAGAGCCCGCGGGACTAGGTTCGATGAGCAGTTCTTC
clone_size: NA; v_call: TRBV5-6; j_call: TRBJ1-2; d_call: NA; cdr3_aa: CASSLGQYGYTF; cdr3_nt: TGTGCCAGCAGCCTGGGACAATATGGCTACACCTTC
clone_size: NA; v_call: TRBV28; j_call: TRBJ1-1; d_call: NA; cdr3_aa: CASRPWWQGIVEAFF; cdr3_nt: TGTGCCAGCAGGCCCTGGTGGCAGGGGATAGTTGAAGCTTTCTTT
clone_size: NA; v_call: TRBV9; j_call: TRBJ2-5; d_call: TRBD2; cdr3_aa: CASSTGGIQETQYF; cdr3_nt: TGTGCCAGTTCGACGGGAGGCATCCAAGAGACCCAGTACTTC
clone_size: NA; v_call: TRBV7-9; j_call: TRBJ1-2; d_call: NA; cdr3_aa: CASSSTENYGYTF; cdr3_nt: TGTGCCAGCAGCTCGACGGAAAACTATGGCTACACCTTC
clone_size: NA; v_call: TRBV19; j_call: TRBJ2-1; d_call: NA; cdr3_aa: CASSIGPGEVYEQFF; cdr3_nt: TGTGCCAGTAGTATCGGGCCAGGGGAGGTCTATGAGCAGTTCTTC
clone_size: once; v_call: TRBV27; j_call: TRBJ2-7; d_call: NA; cdr3_aa: CASSQGNEQYF; cdr3_nt: TGTGCCAGCAGTCAAGGGAACGAGCAGTACTTC
clone_size: NA; v_call: TRBV29-1; j_call: TRBJ2-7; d_call: TRBD2; cdr3_aa: CSAVLAGAYEQYF; cdr3_nt: TGCAGCGCCGTTCTGGCGGGAGCCTACGAGCAGTACTTC
clone_size: NA; v_call: TRBV7-8; j_call: TRBJ1-1; d_call: NA; cdr3_aa: CASSLLGNTEAFF; cdr3_nt: TGTGCCAGCAGCTTACTTGGGAACACTGAAGCTTTCTTT
clone_size: NA; v_call: TRBV9; j_call: TRBJ2-1; d_call: TRBD2; cdr3_aa: CASSVERVLAGGPNEQFF; cdr3_nt: TGTGCCAGCAGCGTAGAGAGGGTACTAGCGGGAGGCCCAAATGAGCAGTTCTTC
clone_size: NA; v_call: TRBV5-1; j_call: TRBJ2-3; d_call: NA; cdr3_aa: CASSLPKVGAGGGDTQYF; cdr3_nt: TGCGCCAGCAGCTTGCCGAAGGTGGGGGCCGGAGGGGGGGATACGCAGTATTTT
clone_size: NA; v_call: TRBV9; j_call: TRBJ1-6; d_call: TRBD1; cdr3_aa: CASSARQGSEPLHF; cdr3_nt: TGTGCCAGCAGCGCCCGACAGGGCTCGGAACCCCTCCACTTT
clone_size: NA; v_call: TRBV21-1; j_call: TRBJ2-1; d_call: NA; cdr3_aa: CASSQRSSYNEQFF; cdr3_nt: TGTGCCAGCAGCCAGCGGAGCTCCTACAATGAGCAGTTCTTC
clone_size: NA; v_call: TRBV4-1; j_call: TRBJ2-6; d_call: NA; cdr3_aa: CASSQDHSLPSGANVLTF; cdr3_nt: TGCGCCAGCAGCCAAGATCACAGCCTACCCTCTGGGGCCAACGTCCTGACTTTC
clone_size: NA; v_call: TRBV2; j_call: TRBJ1-5; d_call: NA; cdr3_aa: CASSEGYSPFWMRGNQPQHF; cdr3_nt: TGTGCCAGCAGTGAAGGTTACAGCCCCTTTTGGATGCGTGGCAATCAGCCCCAGCATTTT
clone_size: NA; v_call: TRBV27; j_call: TRBJ1-1; d_call: NA; cdr3_aa: CASSLVAANTEAFF; cdr3_nt: TGTGCCAGCAGTTTGGTGGCAGCTAACACTGAAGCTTTCTTT
clone_size: NA; v_call: TRBV5-8; j_call: TRBJ2-5; d_call: TRBD1; cdr3_aa: CASRSGQGRTQETQYF; cdr3_nt: TGTGCCAGCAGGAGCGGACAGGGGCGGACGCAAGAGACCCAGTACTTC
clone_size: NA; v_call: TRBV27; j_call: TRBJ2-1; d_call: TRBD2; cdr3_aa: CASSPHPSGRYNEQFF; cdr3_nt: TGTGCCAGCAGTCCCCACCCCAGCGGGAGGTACAATGAGCAGTTCTTC
clone_size: NA; v_call: TRBV7-9; j_call: TRBJ2-1; d_call: NA; cdr3_aa: CASSPKWGREANEQFF; cdr3_nt: TGTGCCAGCAGCCCGAAATGGGGGCGCGAGGCTAACGAGCAGTTCTTC
clone_size: NA; v_call: TRBV15; j_call: TRBJ2-1; d_call: TRBD2; cdr3_aa: CATSRGTSEYNEQFF; cdr3_nt: TGTGCCACCAGTCGGGGGACTAGTGAGTACAATGAGCAGTTCTTC
clone_size: NA; v_call: TRBV5-1; j_call: TRBJ1-1; d_call: NA; cdr3_aa: CASNWVPENTEAFF; cdr3_nt: TGCGCCAGCAATTGGGTGCCAGAGAACACTGAAGCTTTCTTT
clone_size: NA; v_call: TRBV2; j_call: TRBJ1-2; d_call: NA; cdr3_aa: CASSEANYGYTF; cdr3_nt: TGTGCCAGCAGTGAAGCAAACTATGGCTACACCTTC
clone_size: NA; v_call: TRBV12-3/TRBV12-4; j_call: TRBJ1-5; d_call: NA; cdr3_aa: CASSPLNQPQHF; cdr3_nt: TGTGCCAGCAGTCCTCTGAATCAGCCCCAGCATTTT
clone_size: NA; v_call: TRBV19; j_call: TRBJ2-6; d_call: NA; cdr3_aa: CASSQTQGRGANVLTF; cdr3_nt: TGTGCCAGTAGTCAGACCCAGGGGAGGGGGGCCAACGTCCTGACTTTC
clone_size: NA; v_call: TRBV19; j_call: TRBJ2-6; d_call: NA; cdr3_aa: CASSIEGGTGANVLTF; cdr3_nt: TGTGCCAGTAGTATAGAGGGAGGTACCGGGGCCAACGTCCTGACTTTC
clone_size: NA; v_call: TRBV7-9; j_call: TRBJ2-3; d_call: NA; cdr3_aa: CASSNTDTQYF; cdr3_nt: TGTGCCAGCAGCAACACAGATACGCAGTATTTT